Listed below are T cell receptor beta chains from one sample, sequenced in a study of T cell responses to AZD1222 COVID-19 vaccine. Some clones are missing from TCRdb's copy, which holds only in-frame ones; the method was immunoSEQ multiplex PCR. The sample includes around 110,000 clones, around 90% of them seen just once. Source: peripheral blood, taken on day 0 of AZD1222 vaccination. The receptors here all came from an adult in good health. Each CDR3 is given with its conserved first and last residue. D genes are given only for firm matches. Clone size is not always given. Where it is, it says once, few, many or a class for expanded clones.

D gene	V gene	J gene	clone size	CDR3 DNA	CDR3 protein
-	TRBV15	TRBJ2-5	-	TGTGCCACCAGCAGAGCCGGATTCACCGGGGAGACCCAGTACTTC	CATSRAGFTGETQYF
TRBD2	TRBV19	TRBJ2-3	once	TGTGCCAGTAGTATCATTCCCGGACTAGCGGGGGGAAATACGCAGTATTTT	CASSIIPGLAGGNTQYF
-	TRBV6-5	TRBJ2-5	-	TGTGCCAGCAGTTCCGCCGGTGGACCGGAGACCCAGTACTTC	CASSSAGGPETQYF
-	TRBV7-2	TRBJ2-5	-	TGTGCCAGCAGCTTAGGAGGGACTTCGGGGGAGACCCAGTACTTC	CASSLGGTSGETQYF
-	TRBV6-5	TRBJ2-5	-	TGTGCCAGCAGTTCGCGGGAACAAGAGACCCAGTACTTC	CASSSREQETQYF
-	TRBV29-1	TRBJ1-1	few	TGCAGCGTTATTAAAGTTCTTGTAAGGGGGAACACTGAAGCTTTCTTT	CSVIKVLVRGNTEAFF
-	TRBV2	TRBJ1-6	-	TGTGCCAGCATGGCCGGTTTAAGTAATTCACCCCTCCACTTT	CASMAGLSNSPLHF
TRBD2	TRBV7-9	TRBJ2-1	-	TGTGCCAGCGGCTACTACGCGGGACTAGTCTCCAATGAGCAGTTCTTC	CASGYYAGLVSNEQFF
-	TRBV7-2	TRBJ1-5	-	TGTGCCAGCAGCTTAGCCTCCCCAGGACAGCCCCAGCATTTT	CASSLASPGQPQHF
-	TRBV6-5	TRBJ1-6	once	TGTGCCAGCAGTTTAGGGGTGTATGATAATTCACCCCTCCACTTT	CASSLGVYDNSPLHF
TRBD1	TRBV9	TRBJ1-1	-	TGTGCCAGCAGCGTAGGGCAGGGGGGACTAGAAGCTTTCTTT	CASSVGQGGLEAFF
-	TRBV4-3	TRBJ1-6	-	TGCGCCAGCAGCCAAGATAGCTCACGGCCACCCCTCCACTTT	CASSQDSSRPPLHF
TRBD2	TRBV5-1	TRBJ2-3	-	TGCGCCAGCAGCTTGGCCGGGACTAGCGTCCTCGTTACGCAGTATTTT	CASSLAGTSVLVTQYF
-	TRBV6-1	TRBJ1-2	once	TGTGCCAGCAGTGAATCGGTGAAGGGCTATGGCTACACCTTC	CASSESVKGYGYTF
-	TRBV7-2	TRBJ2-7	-	TGTGCCAGCAGCTTAAGGAGGGATTCTTACGAGCAGTACTTC	CASSLRRDSYEQYF
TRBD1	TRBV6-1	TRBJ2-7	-	TGTGCCAGCAGTGAGGGACAGGGGGGATACGAGCAGTACTTC	CASSEGQGGYEQYF
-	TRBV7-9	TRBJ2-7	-	TGTGCCAGCAGTTACCTCGGGGGTTTCACCATCTCCTTC	CASSYLGGFTISF
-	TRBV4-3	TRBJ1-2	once	TGCGCCAGCAGCCCTGGGACCGCCTATGGCTACACCTTC	CASSPGTAYGYTF
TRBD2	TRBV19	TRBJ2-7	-	TGTGCCAGTAGTATCGGGGATAGACTAGCGGGGGGCTCCTACGAGCAGTACTTC	CASSIGDRLAGGSYEQYF
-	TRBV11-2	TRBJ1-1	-	TGTGCCAGCAGCGCCCGGGACTTCCAAAACACTGAAGCTTTCTTT	CASSARDFQNTEAFF
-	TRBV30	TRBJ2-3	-	TGTGCCTGGAGTGCGGGACTGCCGAGCACAGATACGCAGTATTTT	CAWSAGLPSTDTQYF
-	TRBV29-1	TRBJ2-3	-	TGCAGCATTGAGCTCCTCACAGATACGCAGTATTTT	CSIELLTDTQYF
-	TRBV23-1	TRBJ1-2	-	TGCGCCAGCATACATCGTTCAATGGGTTATGGCTACACCTTC	CASIHRSMGYGYTF
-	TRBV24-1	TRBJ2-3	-	TGTGCCACATCAGTAGGGGGGTTGGCAGATACGCAGTATTTT	CATSVGGLADTQYF
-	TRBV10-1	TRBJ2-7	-	TGCGCCAGCAGTGAGTCGACCGCCCTATTGGGAAAGTACTTC	CASSESTALLGKYF
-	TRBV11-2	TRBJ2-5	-	TGTGCCAGCACCCGGACAAACCAAGAGACCCAGTACTTC	CASTRTNQETQYF
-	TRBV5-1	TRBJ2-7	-	TGCGCCAGCAGCCCAGACAACGTCCACGAGCAGTACTTC	CASSPDNVHEQYF
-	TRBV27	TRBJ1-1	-	TGTGCCAGCAGTTCTGAGACTGACCCAAGAGGGACTGAAGCTTTCTTT	CASSSETDPRGTEAFF
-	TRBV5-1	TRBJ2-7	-	TGCGCCAGCAGCTTGGAGATAAATAGGGCCTACGAGCAGTACTTC	CASSLEINRAYEQYF
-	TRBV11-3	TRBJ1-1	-	TGTGCCAGCAGCTTATCCGGGGGGACTGAAGCTTTCTTT	CASSLSGGTEAFF
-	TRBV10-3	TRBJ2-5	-	TGTGCCATCAGTGCAGGACTGAGGGAGACCCAGTACTTC	CAISAGLRETQYF
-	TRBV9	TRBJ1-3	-	TGTGCCAGCAGCGTCTCAGGGATGGGAAACACCATATATTTT	CASSVSGMGNTIYF
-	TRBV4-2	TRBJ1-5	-	TGTGCCAGCAGCCAAGATTTGGGAATACGCAATCAGCCCCAGCATTTT	CASSQDLGIRNQPQHF
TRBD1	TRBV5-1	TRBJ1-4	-	TGCGCCAGCAGCCCACTGGGACAGGGAGGTCCTGAAAAACTGTTTTTT	CASSPLGQGGPEKLFF
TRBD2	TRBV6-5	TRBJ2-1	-	TGTGCCAGCAGTTTGCTGGCGGGGGGGCCGGGGAATGAGCAGTTCTTC	CASSLLAGGPGNEQFF
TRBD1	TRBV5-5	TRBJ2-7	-	TGTGCCAGCAGCGCCCCGGACAGGGGGCCTGGCGAGCAGTACTTC	CASSAPDRGPGEQYF
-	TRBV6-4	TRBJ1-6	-	TGTGCCAGCAGTGAAGCCCCCTATAATTCACCCCTCCACTTT	CASSEAPYNSPLHF
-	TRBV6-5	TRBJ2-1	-	TGTGCCAGCACCGAAACGATGGGGGAGCAGTTCTTC	CASTETMGEQFF
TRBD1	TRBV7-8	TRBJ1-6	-	TGTGCCAGCAGCTTAGTAGGGGGGACAGGGGTATCCTATAATTCACCCCTCCACTTT	CASSLVGGTGVSYNSPLHF
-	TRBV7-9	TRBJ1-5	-	TGTGCCAGCAGCTACTACAATCAGCCCCAGCATTTT	CASSYYNQPQHF
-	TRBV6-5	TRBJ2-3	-	TGTGCCAGCAGTTACGGGCGGGGCAGCACAGATACGCAGTATTTT	CASSYGRGSTDTQYF
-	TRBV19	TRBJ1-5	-	TGTGCCAGTAGTATACCACCGGGGGGAACTCAGCCCCAGCATTTT	CASSIPPGGTQPQHF
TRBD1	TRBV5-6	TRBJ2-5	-	TGTGCCAGCAGCACGGACAGGGCCGAGACCCAGTACTTC	CASSTDRAETQYF
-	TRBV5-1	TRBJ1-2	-	TGCGCCAGCAGCCCTGGCGGTGGTGGTGGCGACTATGGCTACACCTTC	CASSPGGGGGDYGYTF
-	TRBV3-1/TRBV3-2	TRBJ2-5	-	TGTGCCAGCACCGGGGTAGGGGAGACCCAGTACTTC	CASTGVGETQYF
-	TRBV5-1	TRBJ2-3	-	TGCGCCAGCAGCCTTTTGATCCCTACGGGGGATACGCAGTATTTT	CASSLLIPTGDTQYF
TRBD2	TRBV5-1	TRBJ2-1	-	TGCGCCAGCAGCCCCAGCGGGGGGGGCGATGAGCAGTTCTTC	CASSPSGGGDEQFF
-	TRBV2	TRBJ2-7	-	TGTGCCAGCAGTCCGCCAGCCTGGGAGGAATTCTCCTACGAGCAGTACTTC	CASSPPAWEEFSYEQYF
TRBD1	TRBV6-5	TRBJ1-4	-	TGTGCCAGCAGAAAAGGACAGGCGAATGAAAAACTGTTTTTT	CASRKGQANEKLFF
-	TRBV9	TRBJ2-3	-	TGTGCCAGCAGCGTAGGATTAGAGACGCAGTATTTT	CASSVGLETQYF
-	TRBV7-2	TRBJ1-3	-	TGTGCCAGCAGCCGCGACAACTCTGGAAACACCATATATTTT	CASSRDNSGNTIYF
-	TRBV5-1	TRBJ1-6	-	TGCGCCAGCAGCTTGCACAGGGACGACGGTTCACCCCTCCACTTT	CASSLHRDDGSPLHF
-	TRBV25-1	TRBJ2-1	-	TGTGCCAGCACTTTAGGGGATCCGAGTGCCCAGTTCTTC	CASTLGDPSAQFF